The clone carrying this T cell receptor (beta chain) has more than one count but fewer than ten. Its antigen is currently unknown. The data were taken from a study of cytomegalovirus exposure and HLA in healthy donors. Broader study findings: Among TCR sequences, most were rare, though some public TCRs appeared in many donors. The authors enumerated over 150 TCR beta chains as linked to cytomegalovirus. Indistinguishability led to the exclusion of some V segments, TRBV6-2 and TRBV6-3 included.

Use of 60 Vbeta and 13 Jbeta primers characterized the PCR. The table came from immunoSEQ multiplex PCR; TCRdb's copy has only in-frame clones and leaves some out. This sample has 150,000 or so clones, with over 75% found just once. Unmatched junction bases numbered 6, after V lost 1 base and J lost 11 bases. CDR3 length equals 14 residues. Germline V lookup: CDR1 SGHAT, CDR2 FQDESV (reference sequence). Healthy bone marrow donors made up the cohort. The genes are TRBV11-1 and TRBJ2-1, with 9 bases aligning to TRBD2. Sequencing was performed on PBMCs. The origin of this receptor is a man between 40 and 49 years old in good health and CMV-seropositive. CDR3 region: CASSLDGSGSKQFF. CDR3 nucleotide sequence: TGTGCCAGCAGCTTAGATGGTAGCGGGAGTAAGCAGTTCTTC.